The clone carrying this T cell receptor beta chain showed up just once. TCRdb keeps only in-frame clones here, not all; method: immunoSEQ multiplex PCR. The repertoire holds about 73,000 clones, approximately 87% seen once, with around 2.5% in the top ten. This entry belongs to a study of radiation and T cells in renal cell carcinoma. The CDR3 runs 15 residues. V lost 0 bases and J lost 8, with 17 bases in between. CDR1 is SGDLS and CDR2 is YYNGEE in the germline V gene. This sample's time point: blood 4 weeks post-SBRT, at nephrectomy. As for treatment: 15 Gy SBRT to primary tumor, nephrectomy 4 weeks later.

The sequence was obtained from a woman aged 60 to 75 with renal cell carcinoma. The chain uses TRBV9 and TRBJ1-2, with unresolved D. Sequencing was performed on blood, taken from a patient whose treatment included radiotherapy and nephrectomy. The CDR3 region has the DNA TGTGCCAGCAGCGTAGACGGGGTAGGGCCGGGAGGCTACACCTTC. It encodes CASSVDGVGPGGYTF.